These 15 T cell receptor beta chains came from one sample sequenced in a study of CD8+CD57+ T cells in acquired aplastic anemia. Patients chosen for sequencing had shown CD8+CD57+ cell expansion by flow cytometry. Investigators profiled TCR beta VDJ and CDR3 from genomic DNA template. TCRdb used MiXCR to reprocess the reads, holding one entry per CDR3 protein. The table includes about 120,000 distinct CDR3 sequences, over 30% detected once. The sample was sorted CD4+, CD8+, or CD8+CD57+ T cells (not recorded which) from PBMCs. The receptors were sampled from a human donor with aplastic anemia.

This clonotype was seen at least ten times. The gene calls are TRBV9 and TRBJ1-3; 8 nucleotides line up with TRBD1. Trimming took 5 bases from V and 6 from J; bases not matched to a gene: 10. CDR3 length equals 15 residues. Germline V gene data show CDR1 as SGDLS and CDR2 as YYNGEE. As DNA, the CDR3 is TGTGCCAGCAGTCCTTACACAGGGGGTGAAAACACCATATATTTT. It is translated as CASSPYTGGENTIYF.

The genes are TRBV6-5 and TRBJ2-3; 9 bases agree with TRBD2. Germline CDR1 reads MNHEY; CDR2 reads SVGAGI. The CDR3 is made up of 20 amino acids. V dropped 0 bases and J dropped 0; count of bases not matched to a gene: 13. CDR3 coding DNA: TGTGCCAGCAGTTACTCCCAGGGCGAGCGGGGGGTCTATAGCACAGATACGCAGTATTTT. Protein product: CASSYSQGERGVYSTDTQYF.

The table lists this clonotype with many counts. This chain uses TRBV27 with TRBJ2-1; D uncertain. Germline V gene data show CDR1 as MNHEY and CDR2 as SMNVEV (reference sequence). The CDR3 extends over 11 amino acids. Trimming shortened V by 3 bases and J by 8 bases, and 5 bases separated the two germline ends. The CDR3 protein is CASSFGYEQFF. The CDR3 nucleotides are TGTGCCAGCAGTTTTGGTTATGAGCAGTTCTTC.

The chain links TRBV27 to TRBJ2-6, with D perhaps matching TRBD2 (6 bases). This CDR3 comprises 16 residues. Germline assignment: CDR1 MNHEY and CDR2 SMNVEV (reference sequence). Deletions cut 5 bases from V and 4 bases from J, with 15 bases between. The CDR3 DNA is TGTGCCAGCAGTCCTGGGGGGAGTTTAGGGGCCAACGTCCTGACTTTC. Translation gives CASSPGGSLGANVLTF.

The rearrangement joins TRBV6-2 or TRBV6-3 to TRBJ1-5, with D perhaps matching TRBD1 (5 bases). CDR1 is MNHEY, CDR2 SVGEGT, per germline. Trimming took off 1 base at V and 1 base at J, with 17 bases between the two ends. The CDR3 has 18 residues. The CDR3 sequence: CASSYYTTALNSNQPQHF. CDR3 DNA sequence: TGTGCCAGCAGTTACTACACGACAGCTCTCAACAGCAATCAGCCCCAGCATTTT.

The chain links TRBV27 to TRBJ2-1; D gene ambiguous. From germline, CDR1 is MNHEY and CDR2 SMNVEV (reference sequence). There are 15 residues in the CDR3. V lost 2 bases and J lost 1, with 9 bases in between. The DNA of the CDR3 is TGTGCCAGCAGTTTACTGGGCCCATCCTACAATGAGCAGTTCTTC. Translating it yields CASSLLGPSYNEQFF.

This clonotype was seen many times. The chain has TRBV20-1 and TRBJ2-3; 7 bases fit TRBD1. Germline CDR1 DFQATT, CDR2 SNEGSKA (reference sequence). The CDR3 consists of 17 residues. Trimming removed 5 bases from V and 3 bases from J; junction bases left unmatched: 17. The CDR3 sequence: CSAHFDETGDRTDTQYF. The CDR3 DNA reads TGCAGTGCTCATTTCGACGAAACAGGGGATAGGACAGATACGCAGTATTTT.

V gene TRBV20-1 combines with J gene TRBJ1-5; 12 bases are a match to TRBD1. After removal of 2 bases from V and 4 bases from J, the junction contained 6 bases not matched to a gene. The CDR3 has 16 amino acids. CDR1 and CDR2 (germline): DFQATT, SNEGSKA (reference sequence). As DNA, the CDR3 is TGCAGTGCTAGACCCGGGACAGGGGGCTTTAATCAGCCCCAGCATTTT. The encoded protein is CSARPGTGGFNQPQHF.

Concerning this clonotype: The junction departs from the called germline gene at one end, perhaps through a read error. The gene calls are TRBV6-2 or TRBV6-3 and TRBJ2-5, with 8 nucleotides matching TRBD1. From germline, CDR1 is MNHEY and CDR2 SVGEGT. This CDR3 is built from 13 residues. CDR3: CASSRGRGEAQYF. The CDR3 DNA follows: TGTGCCAGCAGCAGGGGGCGAGGAGAGGCCCAGTACTTC.

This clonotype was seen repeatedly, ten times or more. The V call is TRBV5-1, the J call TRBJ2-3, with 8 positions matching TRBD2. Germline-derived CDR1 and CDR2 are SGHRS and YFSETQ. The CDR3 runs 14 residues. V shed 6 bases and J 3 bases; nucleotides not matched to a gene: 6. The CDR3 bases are TGCGCCAGCACGGGCGGGGGGAGGACAGATACGCAGTATTTT. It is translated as CASTGGGRTDTQYF.

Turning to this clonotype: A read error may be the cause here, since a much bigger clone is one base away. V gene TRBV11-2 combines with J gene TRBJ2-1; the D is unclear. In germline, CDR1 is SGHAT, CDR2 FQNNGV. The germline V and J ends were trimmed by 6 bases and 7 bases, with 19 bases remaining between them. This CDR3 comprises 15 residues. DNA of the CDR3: TGTGCCAGCAGGCTTGCAGACCATCCTATGAATGAGCAGTTCTTC. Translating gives CASRLADHPMNEQFF. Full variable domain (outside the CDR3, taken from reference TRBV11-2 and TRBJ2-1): EAGVAQSPRYKIIEKRQSVAFWCNPISGHATLYWYQQILGQGPKLLIQFQNNGVVDDSQLPKDRFSAERLKGVDSTLKIQPAKLEDSAVYLCASRLADHPMNEQFFGPGTRLTVL.

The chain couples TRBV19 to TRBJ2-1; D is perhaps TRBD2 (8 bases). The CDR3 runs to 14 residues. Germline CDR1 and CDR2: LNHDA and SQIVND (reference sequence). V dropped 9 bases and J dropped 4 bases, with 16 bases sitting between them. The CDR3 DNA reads TGTGCCAGCCAAGCGGGGGACAGTTACAATGAGCAGTTCTTC. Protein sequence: CASQAGDSYNEQFF.

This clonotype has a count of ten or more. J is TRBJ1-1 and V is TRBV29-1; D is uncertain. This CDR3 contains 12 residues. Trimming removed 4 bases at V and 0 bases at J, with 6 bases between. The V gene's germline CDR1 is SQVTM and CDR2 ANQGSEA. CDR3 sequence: CSVVFLNTEAFF. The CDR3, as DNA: TGCAGCGTTGTATTCCTGAACACTGAAGCTTTCTTT. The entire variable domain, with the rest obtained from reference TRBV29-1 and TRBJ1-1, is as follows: SAVISQKPSRDICQRGTSLTIQCQVDSQVTMMFWYRQQPGQSLTLIATANQGSEATYESGFVIDKFPISRPNLTFSTLTVSNMSPEDSSIYLCSVVFLNTEAFFGQGTRLTVV.

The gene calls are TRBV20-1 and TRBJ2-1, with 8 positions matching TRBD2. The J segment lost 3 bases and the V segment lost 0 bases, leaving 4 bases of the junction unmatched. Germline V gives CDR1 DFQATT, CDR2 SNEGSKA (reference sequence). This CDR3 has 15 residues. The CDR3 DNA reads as TGCAGTGCTAGAGATCCAGCGGGGGTCTACAATGAGCAGTTCTTC. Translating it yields CSARDPAGVYNEQFF.

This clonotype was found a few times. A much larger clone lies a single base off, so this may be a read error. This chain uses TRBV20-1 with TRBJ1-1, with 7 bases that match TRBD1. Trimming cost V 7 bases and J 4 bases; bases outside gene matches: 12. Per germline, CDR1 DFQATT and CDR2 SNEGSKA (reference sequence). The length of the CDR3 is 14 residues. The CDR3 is CSVTGQILSTEAFF. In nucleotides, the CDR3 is TGCAGTGTGACGGGACAGATTTTGAGCACTGAAGCTTTCTTT.